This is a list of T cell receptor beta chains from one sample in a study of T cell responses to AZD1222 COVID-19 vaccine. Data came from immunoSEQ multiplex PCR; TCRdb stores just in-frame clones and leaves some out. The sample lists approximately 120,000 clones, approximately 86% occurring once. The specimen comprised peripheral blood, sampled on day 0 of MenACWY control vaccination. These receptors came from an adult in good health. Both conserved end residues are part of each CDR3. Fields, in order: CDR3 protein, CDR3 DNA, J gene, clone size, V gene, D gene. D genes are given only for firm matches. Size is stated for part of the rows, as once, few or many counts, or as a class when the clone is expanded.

CDR3aa: CASSKDPGQPNEQFF
CDR3nt: TGTGCCAGCAGCAAAGACCCGGGACAGCCTAATGAGCAGTTCTTC
j_gene: TRBJ2-1
abundance: -
v_gene: TRBV7-9
d_gene: TRBD1

CDR3aa: CASSLLAGVGELFF
CDR3nt: TGTGCCAGCAGCTTACTAGCGGGAGTCGGGGAGCTGTTTTTT
j_gene: TRBJ2-2
abundance: -
v_gene: TRBV7-9
d_gene: TRBD2

CDR3aa: CASSLEQGAYEQYF
CDR3nt: TGTGCCAGCAGCTTGGAACAGGGAGCATACGAGCAGTACTTC
j_gene: TRBJ2-7
abundance: -
v_gene: TRBV11-2
d_gene: -

CDR3aa: CASSEVLAGADEQFF
CDR3nt: TGCGCCAGCAGTGAGGTGCTAGCGGGAGCCGATGAGCAGTTCTTC
j_gene: TRBJ2-1
abundance: once
v_gene: TRBV10-2
d_gene: TRBD2

CDR3aa: CASTRGLAGGGDEQYF
CDR3nt: TGTGCCAGCACGCGAGGACTAGCGGGAGGTGGGGACGAGCAGTACTTC
j_gene: TRBJ2-7
abundance: -
v_gene: TRBV28
d_gene: TRBD2

CDR3aa: CASSQEVAGNTEAFF
CDR3nt: TGCGCCAGCAGCCAAGAAGTGGCAGGGAACACTGAAGCTTTCTTT
j_gene: TRBJ1-1
abundance: -
v_gene: TRBV4-3
d_gene: -

CDR3aa: CASSLAAGLYGEQYF
CDR3nt: TGTGCCAGCAGCTTAGCGGCAGGGCTTTATGGCGAGCAGTACTTC
j_gene: TRBJ2-7
abundance: -
v_gene: TRBV7-2
d_gene: -

CDR3aa: CASSAALNTEAFF
CDR3nt: TGTGCCAGCAGCGCAGCACTGAACACTGAAGCTTTCTTT
j_gene: TRBJ1-1
abundance: -
v_gene: TRBV7-2
d_gene: -

CDR3aa: CASSPGPGTAFGYEQYF
CDR3nt: TGCGCCAGCTCACCGGGCCCCGGGACAGCCTTCGGTTACGAGCAGTACTTC
j_gene: TRBJ2-7
abundance: -
v_gene: TRBV5-1
d_gene: TRBD1

CDR3aa: CASSYQRGAYNEQFF
CDR3nt: TGTGCCAGCAGTTACCAGCGGGGGGCCTACAATGAGCAGTTCTTC
j_gene: TRBJ2-1
abundance: -
v_gene: TRBV6-5
d_gene: TRBD2

CDR3aa: CASSPSGTSLAKGQFF
CDR3nt: TGCGCCAGCAGCCCCTCCGGGACTAGTCTCGCTAAGGGGCAGTTCTTC
j_gene: TRBJ2-1
abundance: -
v_gene: TRBV5-1
d_gene: TRBD2

CDR3aa: CASSLDRPGNTIYF
CDR3nt: TGTGCCAGCTCATTGGACAGACCTGGAAACACCATATATTTT
j_gene: TRBJ1-3
abundance: -
v_gene: TRBV18
d_gene: -

CDR3aa: CASSPRKGRDTEAFF
CDR3nt: TGTGCCAGCAGCCCCCGTAAAGGGCGGGACACTGAAGCTTTCTTT
j_gene: TRBJ1-1
abundance: -
v_gene: TRBV7-2
d_gene: -

CDR3aa: CASSSLAAGPKETQYF
CDR3nt: TGCGCCAGCAGTTCGCTAGCTGCAGGCCCTAAAGAGACCCAGTACTTC
j_gene: TRBJ2-5
abundance: -
v_gene: TRBV4-1
d_gene: -

CDR3aa: CASSLGGRISVYGYTF
CDR3nt: TGTGCCAGCAGCTTAGGGGGACGGATTTCTGTCTATGGCTACACCTTC
j_gene: TRBJ1-2
abundance: -
v_gene: TRBV7-2
d_gene: -

CDR3aa: CASSQGNRDMNTEAFF
CDR3nt: TGTGCCAGCAGCCAAGGTAACAGGGACATGAACACTGAAGCTTTCTTT
j_gene: TRBJ1-1
abundance: -
v_gene: TRBV3-1/TRBV3-2
d_gene: -

CDR3aa: CASRATGFGEKLFF
CDR3nt: TGTGCCAGCAGAGCCACAGGGTTTGGAGAAAAACTGTTTTTT
j_gene: TRBJ1-4
abundance: -
v_gene: TRBV6-5
d_gene: -

CDR3aa: CASSEVGRAWELFF
CDR3nt: TGTGCCAGCAGTGAAGTCGGCAGGGCTTGGGAACTGTTTTTT
j_gene: TRBJ1-4
abundance: once
v_gene: TRBV6-1
d_gene: -

CDR3aa: CASSLQGPGANVLTF
CDR3nt: TGCGCCAGCAGCCTACAGGGCCCTGGGGCCAACGTCCTGACTTTC
j_gene: TRBJ2-6
abundance: -
v_gene: TRBV4-1
d_gene: -

CDR3aa: CASSAQGSDYGYTF
CDR3nt: TGTGCCAGCTCAGCGCAGGGATCGGACTATGGCTACACCTTC
j_gene: TRBJ1-2
abundance: -
v_gene: TRBV18
d_gene: -

CDR3aa: CASSRSGRRYNEQFF
CDR3nt: TGTGCCAGCAGCCGTAGCGGGAGAAGATACAATGAGCAGTTCTTC
j_gene: TRBJ2-1
abundance: -
v_gene: TRBV27
d_gene: TRBD2

CDR3aa: CASSGRGDEQYF
CDR3nt: TGTGCCAGCAGTGGGAGGGGGGACGAGCAGTACTTC
j_gene: TRBJ2-7
abundance: -
v_gene: TRBV12-3/TRBV12-4
d_gene: -

CDR3aa: CASSSPGGGLSNQPQHF
CDR3nt: TGTGCCAGCAGTTCCCCGGGGGGCGGCCTTAGCAATCAGCCCCAGCATTTT
j_gene: TRBJ1-5
abundance: -
v_gene: TRBV28
d_gene: -

CDR3aa: CATSRGQGSYNEQFF
CDR3nt: TGTGCCACCAGCAGGGGACAGGGTAGCTACAATGAGCAGTTCTTC
j_gene: TRBJ2-1
abundance: -
v_gene: TRBV15
d_gene: TRBD1

CDR3aa: CATFSGQENTGELFF
CDR3nt: TGTGCCACCTTTTCAGGACAGGAGAACACCGGGGAGCTGTTTTTT
j_gene: TRBJ2-2
abundance: -
v_gene: TRBV6-5
d_gene: TRBD1

CDR3aa: CASSFTYSTDSEQYF
CDR3nt: TGTGCCAGCAGTTTCACCTATTCCACCGACAGCGAGCAGTACTTC
j_gene: TRBJ2-7
abundance: -
v_gene: TRBV6-5
d_gene: -

CDR3aa: CASSPRPLEGYTF
CDR3nt: TGTGCCAGCTCACCAAGGCCCCTTGAAGGCTACACCTTC
j_gene: TRBJ1-2
abundance: -
v_gene: TRBV18
d_gene: -

CDR3aa: CASRKTGGSYEQYF
CDR3nt: TGTGCCAGCAGAAAGACAGGCGGCTCCTACGAGCAGTACTTC
j_gene: TRBJ2-7
abundance: -
v_gene: TRBV7-2
d_gene: -

CDR3aa: CASRTRGANTGELFF
CDR3nt: TGTGCCAGCAGGACTCGAGGGGCGAACACCGGGGAGCTGTTTTTT
j_gene: TRBJ2-2
abundance: -
v_gene: TRBV25-1
d_gene: -

CDR3aa: CASSLVMSNQPQHF
CDR3nt: TGTGCCAGCAGCTTAGTGATGTCGAATCAGCCCCAGCATTTT
j_gene: TRBJ1-5
abundance: -
v_gene: TRBV7-2
d_gene: -

CDR3aa: CASSLDGREQFF
CDR3nt: TGTGCCAGCAGCTTAGACGGTCGTGAGCAGTTCTTC
j_gene: TRBJ2-1
abundance: -
v_gene: TRBV11-3
d_gene: -

CDR3aa: CASRPFVGRQGEGYTF
CDR3nt: TGTGCCAGCAGGCCGTTTGTGGGCAGGCAGGGGGAAGGCTACACCTTC
j_gene: TRBJ1-2
abundance: -
v_gene: TRBV9
d_gene: TRBD1

CDR3aa: CASSPAGPKDEQFF
CDR3nt: TGTGCCAGCTCACCTGCAGGACCTAAGGATGAGCAGTTCTTC
j_gene: TRBJ2-1
abundance: -
v_gene: TRBV18
d_gene: -

CDR3aa: CASSSQASSSDTQYF
CDR3nt: TGTGCCAGCAGCTCCCAGGCTAGCAGCTCAGATACGCAGTATTTT
j_gene: TRBJ2-3
abundance: -
v_gene: TRBV5-4
d_gene: -

CDR3aa: CASSLMTGNTEAFF
CDR3nt: TGTGCCAGCAGCCTGATGACAGGGAACACTGAAGCTTTCTTT
j_gene: TRBJ1-1
abundance: -
v_gene: TRBV7-9
d_gene: -

CDR3aa: CASRTIDSNQPQHF
CDR3nt: TGTGCCAGCAGGACGATCGATAGCAATCAGCCCCAGCATTTT
j_gene: TRBJ1-5
abundance: -
v_gene: TRBV28
d_gene: -

CDR3aa: CASSLQGTDTIYEQYF
CDR3nt: TGTGCCAGCAGTCTTCAAGGGACAGATACTATTTACGAGCAGTACTTC
j_gene: TRBJ2-7
abundance: -
v_gene: TRBV28
d_gene: TRBD1

CDR3aa: CASSPAGLAGGLHEQFF
CDR3nt: TGTGCCAGCAGTCCGGCCGGCCTAGCGGGGGGGCTTCATGAGCAGTTCTTC
j_gene: TRBJ2-1
abundance: -
v_gene: TRBV6-6
d_gene: TRBD2

CDR3aa: CASSPPQNSVQAQSPLHF
CDR3nt: TGTGCCAGCTCACCACCGCAGAATTCGGTGCAGGCACAGTCACCCCTCCACTTT
j_gene: TRBJ1-6
abundance: -
v_gene: TRBV18
d_gene: -

CDR3aa: CASSFNGGAPYEQYF
CDR3nt: TGTGCCAGCAGCTTTAACGGCGGGGCCCCTTACGAGCAGTACTTC
j_gene: TRBJ2-7
abundance: once
v_gene: TRBV5-4
d_gene: -

CDR3aa: CASSPAGGGAYNEQFF
CDR3nt: TGTGCCAGCAGCCCAGCTGGCGGGGGGGCCTACAATGAGCAGTTCTTC
j_gene: TRBJ2-1
abundance: -
v_gene: TRBV7-2
d_gene: TRBD2

CDR3aa: CASKGLSGANVLTF
CDR3nt: TGTGCCAGCAAGGGGCTCTCTGGGGCCAACGTCCTGACTTTC
j_gene: TRBJ2-6
abundance: -
v_gene: TRBV2
d_gene: -